The 20 T cell receptor beta chains given below trace back to one sample, sequenced in a study of cytomegalovirus exposure and HLA in healthy donors (dated by TCRdb to about 2017). Library prep was done by the immunoSEQ multiplex PCR assay. For the multiplex PCR, a mixture combining 60 forward primers for TCR Vbeta segments and 13 reverse primers for TCR Jbeta segments was used. As stored in TCRdb, this immuneACCESS dataset retains in-frame rearrangements with V and J assigned. A fraction of the clones does not appear; measured against another copy, unresolved V genes explain less than half of the discrepancy, and the remainder lacks a known reason. A total of about 150,000 clones appear in this sample, approximately 88% of them only once. The top ten hold around 0.37% of the sample. The sample was PBMCs. Source of these receptors: a boy younger than 10 in good health and CMV-seronegative.

This chain uses TRBV6-5 with TRBJ1-3; 10 bases are shared with TRBD1. The CDR3 has 14 residues. Germline V gene sequence: CDR1 MNHEY, CDR2 SVGAGI. The V segment lost 8 bases and the J segment 7 bases; nucleotides outside the gene matches: 8. The CDR3 region is CASGRQGARNTIYF. The CDR3 DNA follows: TGTGCCAGCGGTAGACAGGGGGCGAGGAACACCATATATTTT.

This chain connects TRBV6-1 to TRBJ2-3, with 9 bases that match TRBD2. The CDR3 covers 15 residues. Germline values: CDR1 MNHNS, CDR2 SASEGT. Losses at the gene ends were 6 bases for V and 5 bases for J; bases not matched to a gene: 9. In nucleotides, the CDR3 is TGTGCCAGCAGCCCACTCGGACTAGCGATAGATACGCAGTATTTT. It translates to CASSPLGLAIDTQYF.

The V and J genes are TRBV5-1 and TRBJ2-3, with 7 bases fitting TRBD2. V gave up 6 bases and J gave up 5 bases; unmatched junction bases: 12. Germline loops: CDR1 SGHRS, CDR2 YFSETQ. The CDR3 length is 15 residues. The CDR3 sequence is CASTSSAGEVDTQYF. CDR3 coding DNA: TGCGCCAGCACCTCCTCCGCGGGAGAGGTAGATACGCAGTATTTT.

On this clone itself: A read error is likely, as this CDR3 ends without the conserved phenylalanine or tryptophan. The rearrangement joins TRBV9 to TRBJ1-2; tentative D call: TRBD1 (5 bases). Trimming took 4 bases from V and 4 from J, leaving 14 bases between them. The CDR3 runs to 14 residues. The germline gives CDR1 SGDLS, CDR2 YYNGEE. CDR3 DNA: TGTGCCAGCAGCCTAAGGCAGGGTAGCTATGGCTACACCGTC. This sequence encodes CASSLRQGSYGYTV.

V gene TRBV7-9 combines with J gene TRBJ1-3; D is unresolved. V gave up 4 bases and J gave up 8 bases, with 6 bases separating them. CDR1 SEHNR and CDR2 FQNEAQ come from the germline V gene (reference sequence). The length of the CDR3 is 11 residues. CDR3 sequence: CASSSLDTIYF. CDR3 DNA sequence: TGTGCCAGCAGCTCTCTAGACACCATATATTTT.

The chain links TRBV11-2 to TRBJ1-3; 10 nucleotides align to TRBD1. V dropped 1 base and J dropped 0; count of bases not matched to a gene: 3. The CDR3 totals 17 residues. Germline V gene lookup returns CDR1 SGHAT and CDR2 FQNNGV. CDR3 nucleotides: TGTGCCAGCAGCTTAGTAGGGACAGGGGTCTCTGGAAACACCATATATTTT. As protein: CASSLVGTGVSGNTIYF.

This clone was detected only once. The chain joins TRBV18 to TRBJ2-1, with 9 bases fitting TRBD1. CDR1 is KGHSH, CDR2 LQKENI, per germline. The CDR3 has 14 amino acids. V trimming: 6 bases; J trimming: 8 bases; junction bases outside the gene matches: 8. The CDR3 protein is CASSQGQGTDEQFF. CDR3 nucleotide sequence: TGTGCCAGCTCCCAGGGACAGGGAACCGATGAGCAGTTCTTC.

V is TRBV6-5 and J is TRBJ1-1; D possibly corresponds to TRBD1 (5 bases). Trimming took off 6 bases at V and 3 bases at J, with 14 bases between the two ends. The CDR3 length is 14 residues. The germline V gene has CDR1 MNHEY and CDR2 SVGAGI. The CDR3: CASSRGSRDTEAFF. CDR3 nucleotide sequence: TGTGCCAGCAGCCGGGGGAGCAGGGACACTGAAGCTTTCTTT.

The chain employs TRBV19 and TRBJ2-3, with 9 bases identical to TRBD2. The trim removed 5 bases at V and 3 bases at J, leaving 9 bases unmatched. Germline V gene data show CDR1 as LNHDA and CDR2 as SQIVND (reference sequence). This CDR3 has 16 residues. CDR3 sequence (DNA): TGTGCCAGTAGTGTCAGACTAGCGGAGGTGACAGATACGCAGTATTTT. The encoded protein is CASSVRLAEVTDTQYF. The whole variable domain, remainder taken from reference TRBV19 and TRBJ2-3, is DGGITQSPKYLFRKEGQNVTLSCEQNLNHDAMYWYRQDPGQGLRLIYYSQIVNDFQKGDIAEGYSVSREKKESFPLTVTSAQKNPTAFYLCASSVRLAEVTDTQYFGPGTRLTVL.

About this clone: A junction end diverges from the germline sequence, so it may reflect a read error. V gene TRBV7-7 combines with J gene TRBJ2-5; maybe TRBD2 (6 bases). Germline-derived CDR1 and CDR2 are SSHAT and FNYEAQ (reference sequence). CDR3 length equals 13 residues. CDR3 region: CASSPGVQETQYF. The CDR3 DNA reads as TGTGCTAGCAGCCCGGGAGTACAAGAGACCCAGTACTTC.

The genes are TRBV10-3 and TRBJ1-1; 8 positions agree with TRBD1. This CDR3 spans 14 amino acids. With 0 bases clipped from V and 7 bases from J, the junction kept 4 bases outside the gene matches. Per the germline V gene, CDR1 is ENHRY and CDR2 is SYGVKD. CDR3 protein: CAISESGQGIEAFF. DNA for the CDR3: TGTGCCATCAGTGAGTCCGGACAGGGCATTGAAGCTTTCTTT.

The chain has TRBV4-2 and TRBJ2-1; weak D call: TRBD2 (6 bases). The V end was cut by 2 bases, the J end by 0 bases, with 11 bases between. The CDR3 has 16 amino acids. Germline V CDR1 and CDR2: LGHNA, YNFKEQ. CDR3 nucleotides: TGTGCCAGCAGCCAAACGGTCGGGAGCTCCTACAATGAGCAGTTCTTC. Protein: CASSQTVGSSYNEQFF.

The chain recombines TRBV2 with TRBJ2-1; D may be TRBD2 (5 bases). Germline CDR1 is SNHLY and CDR2 is FYNNEI. The V and J ends lost 3 bases and 1 base respectively, with 13 bases between them. This CDR3 region has 16 residues. CDR3 DNA sequence: TGTGCCAGCAGTGATCGGGGTGGGAATTCCTACAATGAGCAGTTCTTC. Protein sequence: CASSDRGGNSYNEQFF.

The chain couples TRBV6-6 to TRBJ2-2; the match to TRBD1 covers 10 bases. Germline lookup yields CDR1 MNHNY and CDR2 SVGAGI (reference sequence). CDR3 length: 15 residues. V trimming: 6 bases; J trimming: 5 bases; junction bases outside the gene matches: 6. The CDR3 nucleotides are TGTGCCAGCAGCCGGGACAGGGGTTTTACCGGGGAGCTGTTTTTT. As protein: CASSRDRGFTGELFF.

The V call is TRBV10-3, the J call TRBJ2-6; TRBD2 agrees at 11 bases. CDR1 ENHRY and CDR2 SYGVKD come from the germline V gene. The CDR3 runs to 18 residues. V was pared by 3 bases and J by 2 bases, with 6 bases of the junction left unmatched. The CDR3 here is CAISDTSGSQAGANVLTF. Here the CDR3 DNA reads TGTGCCATCAGTGATACTAGCGGGAGTCAAGCTGGGGCCAACGTCCTGACTTTC.

The chain has TRBV10-2 and TRBJ1-1; the D gene is possibly TRBD1 (5 bases). The CDR3 sequence is 13 residues long. Trimming took off 7 bases at V and 4 bases at J, with 13 bases between the two ends. Germline V gene data show CDR1 as WSHSY and CDR2 as SAAADI. Here the CDR3 reads CASTSRGITEAFF. CDR3 bases: TGCGCCAGCACTTCACGGGGGATCACTGAAGCTTTCTTT.

This clone was seen a handful of times. This rearrangement joins TRBV28 to TRBJ1-3, with D maybe TRBD1 (6 bases). Germline V lookup: CDR1 MDHEN, CDR2 SYDVKM. The CDR3 is made up of 15 amino acids. V was pared by 2 bases and J by 0 bases, with 8 bases between. The CDR3 DNA is TGTGCCAGCAGTTTAACAGGGACCTCTGGAAACACCATATATTTT. It is translated as CASSLTGTSGNTIYF.

The rearrangement links TRBV7-9 to TRBJ2-1; perhaps TRBD2 as D (6 bases). The CDR3 has 15 amino acids. V lost 1 base, J lost 5 bases, and 12 bases lay in between. Germline V CDR1 and CDR2: SEHNR, FQNEAQ (reference sequence). The CDR3 DNA sequence: TGTGCCAGCAGCTTAGTGGACTACCTGAACAATGAGCAGTTCTTC. This sequence encodes CASSLVDYLNNEQFF.

V is TRBV7-8 and J is TRBJ1-2, with 7 bases identical to TRBD1. The CDR3 is 15 residues long. The V gene's germline CDR1 is SGHVS and CDR2 FQNEAQ. After removal of 1 base from V and 5 bases from J, the junction contained 7 bases not matched to a gene. The CDR3 region is CASSLGRGRRYGYTF. CDR3 DNA: TGTGCCAGCAGCTTAGGAAGGGGGCGTAGGTATGGCTACACCTTC. The full variable domain, completed using reference TRBV7-8 and TRBJ1-2, is GAGVSQSPRYKVAKRGQDVALRCDPISGHVSLFWYQQALGQGPEFLTYFQNEAQLDKSGLPSDRFFAERPEGSVSTLKIQRTQQEDSAVYLCASSLGRGRRYGYTFGSGTRLTVV.

The gene calls are TRBV2 and TRBJ2-3; D unresolved. Germline V gene data show CDR1 as SNHLY and CDR2 as FYNNEI. The CDR3 covers 12 residues. The V end was cut by 8 bases, the J end by 2 bases, with 8 bases between. The DNA for the CDR3 is TGTGCCAGCTTTTATTCCACAGATACGCAGTATTTT. This sequence encodes CASFYSTDTQYF. The full variable domain, with the rest looked up from reference TRBV2 and TRBJ2-3, is EPEVTQTPSHQVTQMGQEVILRCVPISNHLYFYWYRQILGQKVEFLVSFYNNEISEKSEIFDDQFSVERPDGSNFTLKIRSTKLEDSAMYFCASFYSTDTQYFGPGTRLTVL.